A selection of T cell receptor beta chains follows, all from one sample in a study of post-analysis software for immune sequencing data. One entry per CDR3 protein results from TCRdb running MiXCR on the PCR reads. The sample records about 430,000 distinct CDR3 sequences, approximately 37% being singletons. The sample was blood. Receptor source: a girl aged 2 to 10 with multiple sclerosis. Both conserved end residues are part of each CDR3. Each record gives: V gene, D gene, clone size, J gene, CDR3 protein, CDR3 DNA. The D gene is left open where the match is weak. Where a row states a size, it is once, few, many or the class of an expanded clone; other rows omit it.

TRBV10-3	-	-	TRBJ1-2	CAISPASYLNYGYTF	TGTGCCATCAGTCCGGCCTCTTACTTAAACTATGGCTACACCTTC
TRBV3-1	TRBD2	few	TRBJ2-7	CAGSPDSGGYEQYF	TGTGCCGGCAGCCCTGATAGCGGGGGCTACGAGCAGTACTTC
TRBV4-1	TRBD1	-	TRBJ2-7	CASRGQGWYEQYF	TGCGCCAGCAGAGGACAGGGTTGGTACGAGCAGTACTTC
TRBV10-3	-	-	TRBJ2-7	CAISSQDEQYF	TGTGCCATCAGTAGTCAGGACGAGCAGTACTTC
TRBV7-9	-	few	TRBJ1-5	CASSFSGDQPQHF	TGTGCCAGCAGCTTTTCAGGGGATCAGCCCCAGCATTTT
TRBV12-3/TRBV12-4	-	-	TRBJ2-7	CASSSQGGGYEQYF	TGTGCCAGCAGTTCACAGGGTGGGGGTTACGAGCAGTACTTC
TRBV29-1	-	-	TRBJ2-3	CSVYPDRLITDTQYF	TGCAGCGTTTACCCTGACAGGTTAATTACAGATACGCAGTATTTT
TRBV7-3	-	-	TRBJ1-2	CASSASGAVVGYTF	TGTGCCAGCAGCGCCTCAGGGGCAGTAGTTGGCTACACCTTC
TRBV28	TRBD1	-	TRBJ1-2	CASRRPGQPNYGYTF	TGTGCCAGCAGACGACCGGGACAGCCTAACTATGGCTACACCTTC
TRBV13	-	few	TRBJ1-2	CASSPQGMGGYTF	TGTGCCAGCAGCCCACAGGGAATGGGGGGCTACACCTTC
TRBV3-1	-	few	TRBJ2-1	CASSQVRVDNEQFF	TGTGCTAGCAGCCAAGTCAGGGTTGACAATGAGCAGTTCTTC
TRBV4-1	TRBD2	once	TRBJ2-7	CASTPAGGGGLYEQYF	TGCGCCAGCACTCCCGCGGGAGGAGGTGGACTCTACGAGCAGTACTTC
TRBV6-5	TRBD1	-	TRBJ2-3	CASSYFFPGTGSTDTQYF	TGTGCCAGCAGTTATTTTTTCCCAGGGACAGGAAGCACAGATACGCAGTATTTT
TRBV7-2	-	-	TRBJ2-7	CASSLRRRDHEQYF	TGTGCCAGCAGCCTACGAAGAAGGGACCACGAGCAGTACTTC
TRBV5-1	-	-	TRBJ1-1	CASSRGAAEAFF	TGCGCCAGCAGCAGGGGGGCGGCTGAAGCTTTCTTT
TRBV28	TRBD1	-	TRBJ2-7	CASSPLQGARAILGSYEQYF	TGTGCCAGCAGTCCTTTACAGGGGGCCAGAGCTATCTTAGGATCGTACGAGCAGTACTTC
TRBV20-1	TRBD1	few	TRBJ2-7	CSATGTLKGTDDFYEQYF	TGCAGTGCTACCGGGACCTTGAAAGGGACAGACGACTTCTACGAGCAGTACTTC
TRBV29-1	TRBD2	-	TRBJ2-1	CSAGLAGVREQLF	TGCAGCGCGGGACTAGCGGGAGTGAGGGAGCAGCTCTTC
TRBV10-3	-	-	TRBJ2-7	CAIGETGSYEQYF	TGTGCCATCGGGGAGACAGGTTCCTACGAGCAGTACTTC
TRBV11-2	-	-	TRBJ2-1	CASSPPGHEQFF	TGTGCCAGCAGCCCCCCGGGACATGAGCAGTTCTTC
TRBV5-1	-	many	TRBJ1-2	CASSLDSNYGYTF	TGCGCCAGCAGCTTGGACAGTAACTATGGCTACACCTTC
TRBV20-1	-	-	TRBJ1-6	CSAYRISSYNSPLHF	TGCAGTGCTTACAGGATTAGCTCCTATAATTCACCCCTCCACTTT
TRBV7-9	TRBD1	-	TRBJ1-1	CASSSSGGHPEAFF	TGTGCCAGCAGCTCGTCAGGGGGTCACCCTGAAGCTTTCTTT
TRBV28	-	-	TRBJ2-5	CASRPGTQETQYF	TGTGCCAGCAGGCCCGGGACACAAGAGACCCAGTACTTC
TRBV10-3	-	-	TRBJ2-6	CAINTGTPPPGANVLTF	TGTGCCATCAATACCGGGACACCTCCCCCTGGGGCCAACGTCCTGACTTTC
TRBV5-6	TRBD2	-	TRBJ2-1	CASSFRAGGLNEQFF	TGTGCCAGCAGCTTCAGAGCGGGGGGGCTCAATGAGCAGTTCTTC
TRBV28	TRBD1	-	TRBJ2-7	CASSLLSRDRAYEQYF	TGTGCCAGCAGTTTACTTAGTAGGGACAGGGCCTACGAGCAGTACTTC
TRBV20-1	TRBD2	-	TRBJ2-3	CSASPSAGVPDTQYF	TGCAGTGCCTCACCATCTGCGGGAGTGCCAGATACGCAGTATTTT